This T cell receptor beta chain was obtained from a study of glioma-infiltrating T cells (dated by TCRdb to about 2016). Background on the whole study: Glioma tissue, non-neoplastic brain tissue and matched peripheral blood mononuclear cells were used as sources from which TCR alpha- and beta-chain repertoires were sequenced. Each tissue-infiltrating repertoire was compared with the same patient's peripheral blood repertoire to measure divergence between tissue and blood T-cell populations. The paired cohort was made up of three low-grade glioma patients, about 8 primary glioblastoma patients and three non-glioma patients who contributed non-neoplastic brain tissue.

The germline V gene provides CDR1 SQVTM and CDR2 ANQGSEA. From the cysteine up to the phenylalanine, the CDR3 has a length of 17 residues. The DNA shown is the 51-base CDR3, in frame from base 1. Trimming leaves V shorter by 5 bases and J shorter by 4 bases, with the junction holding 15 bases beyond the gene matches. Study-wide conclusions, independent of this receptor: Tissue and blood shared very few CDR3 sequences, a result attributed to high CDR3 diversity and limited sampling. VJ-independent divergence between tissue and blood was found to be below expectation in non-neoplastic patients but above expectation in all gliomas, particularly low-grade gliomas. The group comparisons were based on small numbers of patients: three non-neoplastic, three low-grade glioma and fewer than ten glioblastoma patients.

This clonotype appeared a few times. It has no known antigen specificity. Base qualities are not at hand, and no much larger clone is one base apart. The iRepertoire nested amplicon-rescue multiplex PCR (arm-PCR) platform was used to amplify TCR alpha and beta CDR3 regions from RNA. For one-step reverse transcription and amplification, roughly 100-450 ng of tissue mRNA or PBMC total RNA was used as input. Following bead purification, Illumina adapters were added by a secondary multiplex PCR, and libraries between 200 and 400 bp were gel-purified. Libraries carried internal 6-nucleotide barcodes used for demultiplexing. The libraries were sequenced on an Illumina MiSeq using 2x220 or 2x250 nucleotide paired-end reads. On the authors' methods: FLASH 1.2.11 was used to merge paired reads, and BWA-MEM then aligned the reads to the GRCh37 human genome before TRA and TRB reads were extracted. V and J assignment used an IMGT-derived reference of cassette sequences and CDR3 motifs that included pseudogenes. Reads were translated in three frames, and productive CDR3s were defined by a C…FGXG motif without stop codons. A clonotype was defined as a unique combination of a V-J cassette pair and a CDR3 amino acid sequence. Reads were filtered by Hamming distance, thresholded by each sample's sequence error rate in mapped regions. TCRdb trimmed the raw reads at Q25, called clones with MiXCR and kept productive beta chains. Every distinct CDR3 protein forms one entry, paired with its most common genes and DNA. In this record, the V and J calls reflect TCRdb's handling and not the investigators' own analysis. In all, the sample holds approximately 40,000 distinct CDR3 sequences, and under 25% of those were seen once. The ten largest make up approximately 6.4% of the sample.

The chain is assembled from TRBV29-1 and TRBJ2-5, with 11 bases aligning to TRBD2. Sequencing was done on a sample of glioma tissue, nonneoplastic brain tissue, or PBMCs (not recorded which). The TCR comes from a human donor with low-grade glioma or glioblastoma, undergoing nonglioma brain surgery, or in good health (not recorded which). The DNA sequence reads TGCAGCGTTAACATCCCGGGTAGCGGGAGGGCGGGAGAGACCCAGTACTTC. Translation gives CSVNIPGSGRAGETQYF.